These 9 T cell receptor beta chains share one sample of origin, sequenced in a study of tumor-infiltrating lymphocytes in primary liver carcinoma. The researchers produced TCR beta cDNA from approximately 460 ng total RNA with a constant-region primer. Nested multiplex PCR, run for three rounds with slightly modified ARM-PCR, yielded TCR beta libraries. Researchers ran the first two PCR rounds for approximately 9 cycles each with TRBV1-TRBV30 forward primers and a C-beta reverse primer. TCRdb reprocessed the multiplex PCR reads with MiXCR, giving one entry per CDR3 protein. In the table there are around 88,000 distinct CDR3 sequences, about 70% of which are singletons. Scientists recovered RNA and DNA together from around 20-30 mg of unsorted bulk tissue. Sequenced input: tumor-adjacent normal liver tissue. All receptors derive from a man aged 35 to 55 with primary liver carcinoma and hepatitis B virus infection.

This clonotype was picked up many times. The gene calls are TRBV12-3 or TRBV12-4 and TRBJ2-7; D is possibly TRBD2 (6 bases). The CDR3 contains 13 residues. V lost 5 bases and J 0 bases, leaving 8 bases between the germline ends. The CDR3 DNA reads as TGTGCCAGCAGTGGAGCGGGCTCCTACGAGCAGTACTTC. Amino acids: CASSGAGSYEQYF.

With regard to this clonotype: Likely a read error: the CDR3 ends without its conserved phenylalanine or tryptophan. The V and J genes are TRBV6-1 and TRBJ2-7; perhaps TRBD2 as D (6 bases). The CDR3 is 14 residues long. Germline values: CDR1 MNHNS, CDR2 SASEGT. V was cut by 6 bases and J by 5 bases, with 17 bases left in between. The CDR3 bases are TGTGCCAGCAGGGAGGGGAGGAGAGGTGACGAGCAGTACTTA. Protein sequence: CASREGRRGDEQYL.

V usage is TRBV10-1 and J usage is TRBJ2-1, with 9 bases fitting TRBD2. Germline lookup yields CDR1 WNHNN and CDR2 SYGVQD (reference sequence). The CDR3 has 14 residues. The V and J ends lost 6 bases and 9 bases, in that order; junction bases with no gene match: 9. The CDR3, as DNA: TGCGCCAGCAGCTATAGCGGGAGTTCGGGTGAGCAGTTCTTC. It translates to CASSYSGSSGEQFF.

Regarding this clonotype: The germline gene is not matched at one end of the junction; a read error may be the cause. The chain combines TRBV6-5 with TRBJ2-6; 9 bases line up with TRBD1. The CDR3 covers 18 residues. Germline lookup yields CDR1 MNHEY and CDR2 SVGAGI. This CDR3 reads CASRRFGQGSSGANALTF. The CDR3 coding sequence is TGTGCTAGCAGGAGGTTTGGACAGGGGAGCTCTGGGGCCAACGCCCTGACTTTC.

On this clonotype itself: A junction end diverges from the germline sequence, so it may reflect a read error. J is TRBJ2-1 and V is TRBV5-6; no clear D. The germline V gene has CDR1 SGHDT and CDR2 YYEEEE. The CDR3 totals 16 residues. The CDR3 spells CASSLDGSNSYNEQFF. CDR3 nucleotide sequence: TGTGCCAGTAGCTTGGATGGATCGAACTCCTACAATGAGCAGTTCTTC.

This clonotype showed up just once. Sequence at one end of the junction differs from germline and may be a read error. The chain is built from TRBV6-5 and TRBJ2-3; D may be TRBD2 (6 bases). CDR1 is MNHEY and CDR2 is SVGAGI in the germline V gene. CDR3 length equals 21 residues. This CDR3 is CASSPTRLGLRGPGSTDTLYF. In DNA form, the CDR3 reads TGTGCCAGCAGTCCCACCCGCCTGGGACTTCGTGGCCCCGGGAGTACAGATACGCTGTATTTT.

This clonotype was counted once. A much larger clonotype is one base distant, so this may be a read error. This chain connects TRBV30 to TRBJ1-1, with D unresolved. Per the germline V gene, CDR1 is GTSNPN and CDR2 is SVGIG (reference sequence). This CDR3 spans 13 amino acids. CDR3 protein: CVWSVRQNTEAFF. The DNA of the CDR3 is TGTGTCTGGAGTGTACGGCAGAACACTGAAGCTTTCTTT.

The chain recombines TRBV11-2 with TRBJ2-1; possible D gene TRBD2, 5 bases. The CDR3 is 16 amino acids. The germline V gene encodes CDR1 SGHAT and CDR2 FQNNGV. V shed 7 bases and J shed 9 bases, with 25 bases lying between them. In DNA form, the CDR3 reads TGTGCCAGCATCTCGGATATCGGGCTAGCCATGGGTGAGCAGTTCTTC. As protein: CASISDIGLAMGEQFF.

Concerning this clonotype itself: This may be a read error, as it is one base from a much larger clone. CDR3 nucleotide sequence: TGTGTCAGCAGTTGGACGAACGCGAACACCGGGGAGCTGTTTTTT. Translated, it gives CVSSWTNANTGELFF. The chain links TRBV6-2 or TRBV6-3 to TRBJ2-2, with D uncertain. CDR1 is MNHEY and CDR2 is SVGEGT in the germline V gene. CDR3 length: 15 residues.